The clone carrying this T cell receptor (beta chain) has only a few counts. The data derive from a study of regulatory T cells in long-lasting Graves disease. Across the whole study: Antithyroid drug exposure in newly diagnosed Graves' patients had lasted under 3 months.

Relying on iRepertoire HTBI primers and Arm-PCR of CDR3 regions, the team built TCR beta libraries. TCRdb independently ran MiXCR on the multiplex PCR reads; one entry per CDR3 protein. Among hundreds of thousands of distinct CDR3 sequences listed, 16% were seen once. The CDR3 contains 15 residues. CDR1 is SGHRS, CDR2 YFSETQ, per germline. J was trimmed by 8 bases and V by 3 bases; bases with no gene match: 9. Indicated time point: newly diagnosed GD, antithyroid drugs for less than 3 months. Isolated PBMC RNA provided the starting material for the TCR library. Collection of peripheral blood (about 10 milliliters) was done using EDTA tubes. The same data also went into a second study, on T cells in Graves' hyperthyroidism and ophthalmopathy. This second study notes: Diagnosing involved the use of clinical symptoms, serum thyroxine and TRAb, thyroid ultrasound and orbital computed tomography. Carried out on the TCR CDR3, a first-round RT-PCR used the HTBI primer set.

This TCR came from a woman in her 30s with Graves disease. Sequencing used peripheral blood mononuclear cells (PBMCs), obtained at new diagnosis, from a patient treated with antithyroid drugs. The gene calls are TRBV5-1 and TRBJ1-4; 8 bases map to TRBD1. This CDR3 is CASSSAGDRTEKLFF. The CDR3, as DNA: TGCGCCAGCAGCTCTGCTGGGGACAGGACCGAAAAACTGTTTTTT.